This is a list of T cell receptor beta chains from one sample in a study of CD8 T cells in ankylosing spondylitis. TCRdb passed the 5' RACE reads through MiXCR, listing each CDR3 protein once. The table has some 150,000 distinct CDR3 sequences, roughly 11% seen once. The specimen was blood, either unsorted or a sorted T cell fraction (not recorded which). The receptors originated from a female donor with ankylosing spondylitis or in good health (not recorded which). CDR3s include the opening cysteine and the closing phenylalanine or tryptophan. The D gene is left open where the match is weak. Not every row has a clone size; where given, it reads once, few, many or a size class.

V,J,D,size,CDR3,DNA
TRBV4-2,TRBJ2-1,TRBD2,many,CASSFTLTSYEQFF,TGTGCCAGCAGCTTCACCCTGACTAGCTATGAGCAGTTCTTC
TRBV9,TRBJ2-7,NA,many,CASSVGVGYEQYF,TGTGCCAGCAGCGTAGGAGTAGGTTACGAGCAGTACTTC
TRBV29-1,TRBJ1-2,NA,NA,CSVVVDWSLDGDPF,TGCAGCGTTGTAGTGGACTGGAGCCTCGATGGCGACCCCTTC
TRBV10-2,TRBJ2-7,TRBD2,many,CASRLLAGGLYEQYF,TGCGCCAGCAGATTACTAGCGGGGGGGCTCTACGAGCAGTACTTC
TRBV29-1,TRBJ2-5,TRBD2,many,CSVEPGLQETQYF,TGCAGCGTTGAACCGGGACTACAAGAGACCCAGTACTTC
TRBV28,TRBJ1-2,NA,many,CAAGGGYGYTF,TGTGCCGCCGGGGGAGGCTATGGCTACACCTTC
TRBV6-5,TRBJ2-7,NA,many,CASSYDSYEQYF,TGTGCCAGCAGTTATGATAGTTACGAGCAGTACTTC
TRBV15,TRBJ1-1,NA,many,CATSRRHIEAFF,TGTGCCACCAGCAGACGTCATATTGAAGCTTTCTTT
TRBV7-6,TRBJ1-4,NA,many,CASTFLPSGAQGKLFF,TGTGCCAGCACCTTCCTTCCCTCAGGGGCGCAGGGAAAACTGTTTTTT
TRBV20-1,TRBJ1-1,NA,NA,CSALGIREAFF,TGCAGTGCCCTCGGGATTCGCGAAGCTTTCTTT
TRBV9,TRBJ1-1,TRBD1,NA,CASSGNFGTAFTEAFF,TGTGCCAGCAGCGGTAACTTCGGGACAGCCTTTACTGAAGCTTTCTTT
TRBV20-1,TRBJ2-1,TRBD2,many,CSTLAGGPNEQFF,TGCAGTACACTAGCGGGAGGGCCCAATGAGCAGTTCTTC
TRBV28,TRBJ1-1,NA,NA,CASSLPGTGNTEAFF,TGTGCCAGCAGTTTACCCGGGACGGGGAACACTGAAGCTTTCTTT
TRBV20-1,TRBJ1-2,TRBD1,many,CSARDPDRGQNYGYTF,TGCAGTGCTAGAGACCCGGACAGGGGGCAAAACTATGGCTACACCTTC
TRBV5-5,TRBJ2-1,TRBD2,many,CASSLSIMSSGRVEQFF,TGTGCCAGCAGCTTGAGTATAATGTCTAGCGGGAGAGTTGAGCAGTTCTTC
TRBV6-1,TRBJ2-7,TRBD1,many,CASSPTGKNEQYF,TGTGCCAGCAGCCCGACAGGGAAGAACGAGCAGTACTTC
TRBV7-8,TRBJ2-7,NA,many,CASSQQVSPYYEQYF,TGTGCCAGCAGCCAACAGGTTTCCCCGTACTACGAGCAGTACTTC
TRBV10-3,TRBJ1-4,NA,many,CAISESMDNEKLFF,TGTGCCATCAGTGAGTCGATGGATAATGAAAAACTGTTTTTT
TRBV4-2,TRBJ2-3,TRBD2,many,CASSQETSGSPTDTQYF,TGTGCCAGCAGCCAAGAGACTAGCGGGAGCCCAACAGATACGCAGTATTTT
TRBV6-6,TRBJ2-3,NA,NA,CASSQSRGGADTQYF,TGTGCCAGCAGCCAATCGCGTGGGGGCGCAGATACGCAGTATTTT
TRBV7-9,TRBJ1-2,TRBD1,many,CASSSRQGGGYTF,TGTGCCAGCAGCTCCCGACAGGGAGGTGGCTACACCTTC
TRBV5-5,TRBJ2-2,NA,many,CASSLGRTESLITGELFF,TGTGCCAGCAGCTTAGGGCGGACGGAAAGTTTAATCACCGGGGAGCTGTTTTTT
TRBV11-3,TRBJ1-2,NA,few,CASSGEPNYGYTF,TGTGCCAGCTCCGGGGAACCCAACTATGGCTACACCTTC
TRBV29-1,TRBJ1-4,NA,many,CSVVGTGNEKLFF,TGCAGCGTTGTCGGGACGGGTAATGAAAAACTGTTTTTT
TRBV20-1,TRBJ1-2,NA,many,CSARDQSDYGYTF,TGCAGTGCTAGAGACCAGTCCGACTATGGCTACACCTTC
TRBV5-1,TRBJ1-1,NA,many,CASSVGGGGTEAFF,TGCGCCAGCAGCGTGGGCGGCGGGGGCACTGAAGCTTTCTTT
TRBV5-1,TRBJ2-1,NA,many,CASSPNEEQFF,TGCGCCAGCAGCCCTAATGAGGAGCAGTTCTTC
TRBV29-1,TRBJ2-1,TRBD2,many,CSVAPTSGMGNEQFF,TGCAGCGTTGCTCCTACTAGCGGGATGGGCAATGAGCAGTTCTTC
TRBV2,TRBJ2-1,TRBD2,many,CASRTSGRVSYNEQFF,TGTGCCAGCAGGACTAGCGGGAGGGTCTCCTACAATGAGCAGTTCTTC
TRBV6-2/TRBV6-3,TRBJ1-5,TRBD1,NA,CASSRQGARLFGSNQPQHF,TGTGCCAGCAGTCGACAGGGGGCGAGGTTGTTCGGAAGCAATCAGCCCCAGCATTTT
TRBV10-3,TRBJ2-1,NA,many,CAISYSDVYNEQFF,TGTGCCATCAGTTACTCGGACGTCTACAATGAGCAGTTCTTC
TRBV7-9,TRBJ2-7,TRBD2,few,CASSSGVEYEQCF,TGTGCCAGCTCTAGCGGAGTGGAATACGAGCAGTGCTTC
TRBV12-3/TRBV12-4,TRBJ1-4,TRBD1,many,CASSTGTETNEKLFF,TGTGCCAGCAGTACCGGGACAGAGACTAATGAAAAACTGTTTTTT
TRBV4-1,TRBJ1-1,NA,many,CASSLGPLDTEAFF,TGCGCCAGCAGCCTGGGACCGCTGGACACTGAAGCTTTCTTT
TRBV9,TRBJ2-7,TRBD2,many,CASSVDRGGMVYEQYF,TGTGCCAGCAGCGTAGATCGGGGAGGGATGGTCTACGAGCAGTACTTC
TRBV5-6,TRBJ1-1,NA,few,CASSLRVGGTEAFF,TGTGCCAGCAGCTTGCGGGTTGGGGGAACTGAAGCTTTCTTT
TRBV12-3/TRBV12-4,TRBJ1-5,NA,NA,CASSLEAFQPQHF,TGTGCCAGCAGTTTAGAGGCTTTTCAGCCCCAGCATTTT
TRBV20-1,TRBJ2-7,NA,many,CSARDPGDCQYF,TGCAGTGCTAGAGATCCTGGGGATTGCCAGTACTTC
TRBV18,TRBJ2-1,NA,NA,CASSPQATRPSSYNEQFF,TGTGCCAGCTCACCACAAGCAACCCGACCGAGCTCCTACAATGAGCAGTTCTTC
TRBV15,TRBJ1-1,NA,many,CATSRAERVGTEAFF,TGTGCCACCAGCAGAGCGGAACGGGTTGGGACTGAAGCTTTCTTT
TRBV12-3/TRBV12-4,TRBJ2-3,NA,many,CASSLRVSGDTQYF,TGTGCCAGCAGTTTAAGGGTTTCAGGAGATACGCAGTATTTT